The rows below give T cell receptor beta chains drawn from one sample of a study of blood T cell repertoires in COVID-19. Measured with immunoSEQ multiplex PCR; TCRdb has only the in-frame clones, and not every one. Of almost 500,000 clones in the sample, 70% to 90% were seen once. Specimen: PBMCs or T cells enriched from blood (not recorded which). The receptors stem from an older woman who had recovered from COVID-19. CDR3s include the opening cysteine and the closing phenylalanine or tryptophan. D genes are given only for firm matches. Clone sizes are given selectively: once, few, many, or a class where the clone is expanded.

v_gene	abundance	d_gene	j_gene	CDR3nt	CDR3aa
TRBV28	NA	NA	TRBJ2-1	TGTGCCAGCAGCCCCCAGGGGCAGGGTGCAATTAAGGAGCAGTTCTTC	CASSPQGQGAIKEQFF
TRBV4-1	NA	TRBD1	TRBJ1-2	TGCGCCAGCAGCCAGGACGGGACAGTCAACTATGGCTACACCTTC	CASSQDGTVNYGYTF
TRBV19	NA	TRBD1	TRBJ1-5	TGTGCCACCGGACAGGGGAATCAGCCCCAGCATTTT	CATGQGNQPQHF
TRBV27	NA	NA	TRBJ1-6	TGTGCCAGCAGTTTCCGACAGACGAATTCACCCCTCCACTTT	CASSFRQTNSPLHF
TRBV5-1	NA	NA	TRBJ2-5	TGCGCCAGCAGCTTGGGACTGCACCAAGAGACCCAGTACTTC	CASSLGLHQETQYF
TRBV3-1/TRBV3-2	NA	TRBD1	TRBJ1-2	TGTGCCAGCAGCCATGCCGGGACAGATTATGGCTACACCTTC	CASSHAGTDYGYTF
TRBV10-3	NA	NA	TRBJ1-3	TGTGCCATCAGTGAGTCACAATCTGGAAACACCATATATTTT	CAISESQSGNTIYF
TRBV3-1/TRBV3-2	few	NA	TRBJ2-5	TGTGCCAGCAGCCAACGCCGGGACCAAGAGACCCAGTACTTC	CASSQRRDQETQYF
TRBV6-2/TRBV6-3	NA	TRBD2	TRBJ2-7	TGTGCCAGCAGTCCAGGACTAGCGGGGAACTCCTACGAGCAGTACTTC	CASSPGLAGNSYEQYF
TRBV30	NA	TRBD1	TRBJ2-3	TGTGCCTGGAGTACAGGGGTACCGCAGTATTTT	CAWSTGVPQYF
TRBV19	NA	NA	TRBJ1-5	TGTGCCAGTAGTATCGGCCAGGGCGGTCAGCCCCAGCATTTT	CASSIGQGGQPQHF
TRBV12-5	few	NA	TRBJ2-3	TGTGCTAGTGCCCTCGGTGGGGCCCTTACAGATACGCAGTATTTT	CASALGGALTDTQYF
TRBV6-5	few	NA	TRBJ1-1	TGTGCCAGCAGTTACTCGGGCAGCCGCACTGAAGCTTTCTTT	CASSYSGSRTEAFF
TRBV6-5	once	TRBD2	TRBJ2-7	TGTGCCAGCATCGCTAGCGGGGGGCCTTCCTACGAGCAGTACTTC	CASIASGGPSYEQYF
TRBV30	NA	NA	TRBJ1-5	TGTGCCTGGAGTGGAGGGGAGGATCAGCCCCAGCATTTT	CAWSGGEDQPQHF
TRBV14	once	NA	TRBJ1-5	TGTGCCAGCAGCCATCGGGGGGCAAGCAATCAGCCCCAGCATTTT	CASSHRGASNQPQHF
TRBV19	once	NA	TRBJ1-5	TGTGCCAGTAGTATAGAGACACCTAATCAGCCCCAGCATTTT	CASSIETPNQPQHF
TRBV25-1	NA	NA	TRBJ1-2	TGTGCCAGCAGTGCGGGGGGCTATGGCTACACCTTC	CASSAGGYGYTF
TRBV15	NA	NA	TRBJ1-3	TGTGCCACCAGCAGTGACTACGGGGACACCATATATTTT	CATSSDYGDTIYF
TRBV6-5	NA	NA	TRBJ2-2	TGTGCCAGCACCTGGGCGCAGACCAACACCGGGGAGCTGTTTTTT	CASTWAQTNTGELFF
TRBV9	once	NA	TRBJ1-3	TGTGCCAGCAGCGTAGGTCCCGTTTATTACTCTGGAAACACCATATATTTT	CASSVGPVYYSGNTIYF
TRBV7-6	NA	TRBD1	TRBJ2-6	TGTGCCAGCAGCTTAGTAACAGGGGGCTCTGGGGCCAACGTCCTGACTTTC	CASSLVTGGSGANVLTF
TRBV24-1	NA	TRBD2	TRBJ2-3	TGTGCCACCAGTGACTCGGGGGGTACGCAGTATTTT	CATSDSGGTQYF
TRBV25-1	NA	NA	TRBJ1-3	TGTGCCAGCAGTGAAGCGGGCCCAGCAAGATCTGGAAACACCATATATTTT	CASSEAGPARSGNTIYF
TRBV11-2	NA	NA	TRBJ1-2	TGTGCCAGCAGCTTAGATTTTGGGGCGGGGTATGGCTACACCTTC	CASSLDFGAGYGYTF
TRBV6-5	NA	NA	TRBJ1-2	TGTGCCAGTGGGGGGGATGGCTACACCTTC	CASGGDGYTF
TRBV18	NA	TRBD1	TRBJ1-2	TGTGCCAGCTCACCCCGACAGGGGGCGGATGGCGGCTACACCTTC	CASSPRQGADGGYTF
TRBV4-1	few	TRBD1	TRBJ2-7	TGCGCCAGCAGAAATCCGGGACAGGGTGCCCACGAGCAGTACTTC	CASRNPGQGAHEQYF
TRBV12-3/TRBV12-4	NA	NA	TRBJ1-5	TGTGCCAGCAGTCAGGGTCACAATCAGCCCCAGCATTTT	CASSQGHNQPQHF
TRBV5-5	NA	NA	TRBJ1-2	TGTGCCAGCAGCTTGGGCGGGGTACTTAACTATGGCTACACCTTC	CASSLGGVLNYGYTF
TRBV5-6	NA	NA	TRBJ1-5	TGTGCCAGCAGCTTGGGGTTTTCAGGCACTGGGCAGCCCCAGCATTTT	CASSLGFSGTGQPQHF
TRBV11-3	NA	NA	TRBJ2-7	TGTGCCAGCAGCTTAGAGCAGGGTAGCGAGCAGTACTTC	CASSLEQGSEQYF
TRBV19	NA	NA	TRBJ1-1	TGTGCCAGTAGTATAAGACAGGCCGGCACTGAAGCTTTCTTT	CASSIRQAGTEAFF
TRBV3-1/TRBV3-2	NA	TRBD1	TRBJ1-2	TGTGCCAGCAGCCAAGGACAGGGTCTTGGCTACACCTTC	CASSQGQGLGYTF
TRBV7-2	NA	NA	TRBJ1-2	TGTGCCAGCACCCCCCGCACGAGATATGGCTACACCTTC	CASTPRTRYGYTF
TRBV18	NA	NA	TRBJ1-4	TGTGCCAGCTCACGAAACCAGGGGCGGGATGAAAAACTGTTTTTT	CASSRNQGRDEKLFF